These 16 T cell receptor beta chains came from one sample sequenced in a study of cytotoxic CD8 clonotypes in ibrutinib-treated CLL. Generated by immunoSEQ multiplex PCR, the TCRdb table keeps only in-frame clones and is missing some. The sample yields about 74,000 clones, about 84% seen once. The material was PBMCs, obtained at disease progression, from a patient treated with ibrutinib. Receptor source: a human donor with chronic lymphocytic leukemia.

CDR3: CASRGGLAAVNEQFF. The CDR3 DNA sequence: TGTGCCAGCAGGGGGGGACTAGCGGCTGTCAATGAGCAGTTCTTC. The chain carries TRBV2 and TRBJ2-1; 11 nucleotides align to TRBD2. CDR1 and CDR2 from the germline V gene are SNHLY and FYNNEI. The CDR3 sequence is 15 residues long. With 6 bases clipped from V and 6 bases from J, the junction kept 7 bases outside the gene matches.

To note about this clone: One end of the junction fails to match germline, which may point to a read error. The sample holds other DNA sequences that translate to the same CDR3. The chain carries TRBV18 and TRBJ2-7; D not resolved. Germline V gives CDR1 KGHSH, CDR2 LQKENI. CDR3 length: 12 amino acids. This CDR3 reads CASSPVGYEQYF. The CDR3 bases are TGTGCCAGCTCACCAGTAGGGTACGAGCAGTATTTC.

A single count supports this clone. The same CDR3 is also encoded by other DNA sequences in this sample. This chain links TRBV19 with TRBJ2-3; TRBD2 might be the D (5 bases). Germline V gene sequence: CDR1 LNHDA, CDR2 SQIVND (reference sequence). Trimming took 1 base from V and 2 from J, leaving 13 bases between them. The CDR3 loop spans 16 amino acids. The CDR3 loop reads CASSIGGRAYTDTQYF. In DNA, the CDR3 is TGTGCCAGTAGTATAGGAGGGCGAGCCTACACAGATACGCAGTATTTT.

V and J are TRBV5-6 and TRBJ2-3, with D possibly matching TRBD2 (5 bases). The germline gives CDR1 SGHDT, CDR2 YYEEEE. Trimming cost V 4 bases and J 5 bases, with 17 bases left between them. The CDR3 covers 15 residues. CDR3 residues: CASSPLASNGDTQYF. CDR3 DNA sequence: TGTGCCAGCAGCCCTCTGGCTAGCAATGGAGATACGCAGTATTTT.

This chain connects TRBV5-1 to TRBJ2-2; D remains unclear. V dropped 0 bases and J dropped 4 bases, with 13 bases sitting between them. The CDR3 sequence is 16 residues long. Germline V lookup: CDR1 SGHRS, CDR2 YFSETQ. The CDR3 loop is CASSLALSVSTGELFF. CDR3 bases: TGCGCCAGCAGCTTGGCCCTCTCAGTATCCACCGGGGAGCTGTTTTTT. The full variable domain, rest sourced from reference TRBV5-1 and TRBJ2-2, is KAGVTQTPRYLIKTRGQQVTLSCSPISGHRSVSWYQQTPGQGLQFLFEYFSETQRNKGNFPGRFSGRQFSNSRSEMNVSTLELGDSALYLCASSLALSVSTGELFFGEGSRLTVL.

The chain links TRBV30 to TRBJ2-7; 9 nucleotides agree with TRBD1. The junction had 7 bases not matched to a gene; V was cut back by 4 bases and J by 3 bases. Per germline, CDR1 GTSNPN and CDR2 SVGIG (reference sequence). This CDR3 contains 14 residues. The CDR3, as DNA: TGTGCCTGGAACACAGGACAGGGGCGCTACGAGCAGTACTTC. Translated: CAWNTGQGRYEQYF.

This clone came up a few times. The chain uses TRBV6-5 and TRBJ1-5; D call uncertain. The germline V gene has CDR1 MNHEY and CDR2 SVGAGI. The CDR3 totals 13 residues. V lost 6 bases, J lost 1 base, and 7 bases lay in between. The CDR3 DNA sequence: TGTGCCAGCAGCCCTAGGAGCAATCAGCCCCAGCATTTT. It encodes CASSPRSNQPQHF.

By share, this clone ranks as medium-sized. In DNA, the CDR3 is TGTGCCAGCAGTTTATCCCAGGGGATAGAGCAGTACTTC. Its protein is CASSLSQGIEQYF. The V and J genes are TRBV27 and TRBJ2-7, with a weak D call TRBD1 (6 bases). The CDR3 consists of 13 residues. Germline loops: CDR1 MNHEY, CDR2 SMNVEV (reference sequence). The ends were cut back, 0 bases at V and 7 bases at J, with 10 bases in the middle.

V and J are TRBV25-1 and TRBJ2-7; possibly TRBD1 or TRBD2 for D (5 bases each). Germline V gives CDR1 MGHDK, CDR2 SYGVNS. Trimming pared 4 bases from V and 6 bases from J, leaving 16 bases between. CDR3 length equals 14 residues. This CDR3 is CASSGIRDVGEQYF. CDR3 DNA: TGTGCCAGCAGTGGTATCCGGGACGTGGGCGAGCAGTACTTC.

CDR3 DNA sequence: TGTGCCAGCAGCTTTAATAAGGGACCCTCCTACGAGCAGTACTTC. Its translation: CASSFNKGPSYEQYF. The chain joins TRBV13 to TRBJ2-7, with D tentatively TRBD1 or TRBD2 (5 bases each). The germline V and J ends were trimmed by 3 bases and 0 bases, with 12 bases remaining between them. The CDR3 is 15 amino acids. Germline CDR1 and CDR2: PRHDT and FYEKMQ (reference sequence).

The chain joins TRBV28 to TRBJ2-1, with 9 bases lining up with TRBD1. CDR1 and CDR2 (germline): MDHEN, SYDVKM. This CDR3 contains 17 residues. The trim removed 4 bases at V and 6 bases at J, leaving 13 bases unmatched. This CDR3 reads CASSSSAGTGIGNEQFF. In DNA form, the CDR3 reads TGTGCCAGCAGTTCGTCAGCCGGGACAGGGATTGGCAATGAGCAGTTCTTC.

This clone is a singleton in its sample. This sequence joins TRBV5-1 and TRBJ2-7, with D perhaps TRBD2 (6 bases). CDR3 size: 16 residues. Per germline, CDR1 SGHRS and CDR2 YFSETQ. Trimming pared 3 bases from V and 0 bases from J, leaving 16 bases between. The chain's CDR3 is CASSSRVGGISYEQYF. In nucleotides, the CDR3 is TGCGCCAGCAGCTCCCGCGTGGGGGGTATCTCCTACGAGCAGTACTTC.

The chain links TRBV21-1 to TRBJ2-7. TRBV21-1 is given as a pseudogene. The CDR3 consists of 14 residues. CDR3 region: CASSTWDRYYEQYF. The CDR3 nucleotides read TGTGCCAGCAGCACCTGGGACCGATACTACGAGCAGTACTTC.

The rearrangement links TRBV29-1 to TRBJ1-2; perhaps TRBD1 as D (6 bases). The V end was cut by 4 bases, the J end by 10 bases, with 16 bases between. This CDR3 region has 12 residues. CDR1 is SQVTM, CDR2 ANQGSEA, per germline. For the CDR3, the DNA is TGCAGCGTTGTCCCAGGGGCTCTTCTCTACACCTTC. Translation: CSVVPGALLYTF.

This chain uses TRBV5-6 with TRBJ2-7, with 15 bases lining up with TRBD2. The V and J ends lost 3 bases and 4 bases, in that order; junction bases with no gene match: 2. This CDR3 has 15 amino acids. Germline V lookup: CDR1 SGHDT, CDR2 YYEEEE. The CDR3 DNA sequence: TGTGCCAGCAGCTGGGGGACTAGCGGGAGGTACGAGCAGTACTTC. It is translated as CASSWGTSGRYEQYF.

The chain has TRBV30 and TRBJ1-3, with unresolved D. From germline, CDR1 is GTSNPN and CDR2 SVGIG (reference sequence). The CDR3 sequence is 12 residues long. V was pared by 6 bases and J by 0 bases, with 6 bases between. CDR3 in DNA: TGTGCCTGTTCTAGCTCTGGAAACACCATATATTTT. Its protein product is CACSSSGNTIYF.